One and the same sample provided the 31 T cell receptor beta chains below, sequenced in a study of shared clonotypes between healthy human individuals. Assay used: immunoSEQ multiplex PCR; TCRdb lists only in-frame clones, some missing. The sample shows over a million clones, nearly 99% of them seen only once. The specimen sequenced was naive CD4+ T cells sorted from blood. Subset meaning: CD45RA+ positively selected. Receptors originate from a man between 25 and 39 years old in good health.

The CDR3 nucleotides read TGTGCCAGCAGCGTAGAGCACAGTACTAACTATGGCTACACCTTC. As protein: CASSVEHSTNYGYTF. The chain carries TRBV9 and TRBJ1-2; no firm D call. The CDR3 extends over 15 amino acids. Trimming shortened V by 0 bases and J by 0 bases, and 9 bases separated the two germline ends. Per germline, CDR1 SGDLS and CDR2 YYNGEE.

The gene calls are TRBV21-1 and TRBJ2-2. TRBV21-1 is assigned pseudogene status. CDR3 length equals 14 residues. The CDR3 sequence: CAPKGRHDTGELFF. The DNA for the CDR3 is TGTGCCCCCAAAGGAAGGCACGACACCGGGGAGCTGTTTTTT.

The chain recombines TRBV11-2 with TRBJ2-3; D gene uncertain. CDR1 is SGHAT, CDR2 FQNNGV, per germline. The CDR3 contains 14 residues. Trimming cost V 2 bases and J 6 bases, with 12 bases left between them. In DNA, the CDR3 is TGTGCCAGCAGCTTATTCAGCGTGAGGGATACGCAGTATTTT. Translating gives CASSLFSVRDTQYF. The whole variable domain, remainder taken from reference TRBV11-2 and TRBJ2-3, is EAGVAQSPRYKIIEKRQSVAFWCNPISGHATLYWYQQILGQGPKLLIQFQNNGVVDDSQLPKDRFSAERLKGVDSTLKIQPAKLEDSAVYLCASSLFSVRDTQYFGPGTRLTVL.

The CDR3 spells CASSQETGYEQYF. The DNA of the CDR3 is TGCGCCAGCAGCCAAGAGACAGGCTACGAGCAGTACTTC. The chain joins TRBV4-3 to TRBJ2-7; a weak D match, TRBD1 (6 bases). CDR1 is LGHNA, CDR2 YSLEER, per germline. V lost 0 bases to trimming and J lost 3 bases, with 6 bases between them. The CDR3 runs to 13 residues.

The V call is TRBV5-1, the J call TRBJ2-7, with no clear D. The CDR3 loop spans 14 amino acids. The ends were cut back, 4 bases at V and 5 bases at J, with 16 bases in the middle. Per germline, CDR1 SGHRS and CDR2 YFSETQ. CDR3 DNA sequence: TGCGCCAGCAGCGACTCTAAAGGCTTAGACGAGCAGTACTTC. The encoded protein is CASSDSKGLDEQYF.

This rearrangement joins TRBV5-1 to TRBJ1-4; TRBD1 might be the D (5 bases). Trimming left V 6 bases short and J 8 bases short, with 14 bases between. The CDR3 totals 13 residues. The germline V gene encodes CDR1 SGHRS and CDR2 YFSETQ. The CDR3 DNA reads as TGCGCCAGCACTTGGGACGAGGGCGAAAAACTGTTTTTT. It yields the protein CASTWDEGEKLFF.

Concerning this clone itself: The sample has other DNA sequences that encode this CDR3 too. The chain couples TRBV28 to TRBJ2-7, with D unresolved. The CDR3 consists of 13 residues. Trimming cost V 6 bases and J 1 base, with 10 bases left between them. Germline V CDR1 and CDR2: MDHEN, SYDVKM. The CDR3 DNA follows: TGTGCCAGCAGCCTCTGGGGTTCCTACGAGCAGTACTTC. The encoded protein is CASSLWGSYEQYF.

This rearrangement joins TRBV7-9 to TRBJ1-3; D is unclear. V was trimmed by 10 bases and J by 4 bases, leaving 8 bases between them. Germline lookup yields CDR1 SEHNR and CDR2 FQNEAQ (reference sequence). CDR3 length: 11 amino acids. The CDR3 sequence is CAIWLGNTIYF. CDR3 coding DNA: TGTGCCATCTGGCTCGGAAACACCATATATTTT.

The chain has TRBV19 and TRBJ1-2; D gene unclear. The germline CDR1 and CDR2 sequences are LNHDA and SQIVND (reference sequence). This CDR3 region has 16 residues. Deletions cut 4 bases from V and 5 bases from J, with 20 bases between. CDR3 in DNA: TGTGCCAGTAGTAGCCGAAGTAGTCCCGGCGGGTATGGCTACACCTTC. Translating it yields CASSSRSSPGGYGYTF.

This chain joins TRBV5-1 and TRBJ2-7, with D perhaps TRBD1 (5 bases). The germline V gene encodes CDR1 SGHRS and CDR2 YFSETQ. V gave up 3 bases and J gave up 4 bases, with 17 bases separating them. The CDR3 has 15 residues. CDR3 in amino acids: CASSSTATSGYEQYF. The DNA of the CDR3 is TGCGCCAGCAGCTCGACAGCTACCTCTGGATACGAGCAGTACTTC.

The chain recombines TRBV5-4 with TRBJ1-2, with D perhaps TRBD1 (5 bases). Germline V gene data show CDR1 as SGHNT and CDR2 as YYREEE (reference sequence). The CDR3 has 14 residues. V lost 1 base to trimming and J lost 4 bases, with 11 bases between them. CDR3 loop: CASSLRGIPYGYTF. CDR3 bases: TGTGCCAGCAGCTTGAGGGGTATTCCCTATGGCTACACCTTC.

The chain uses TRBV7-7 and TRBJ2-2; TRBD2 might be the D (5 bases). CDR3 length: 16 amino acids. Germline assignment: CDR1 SSHAT and CDR2 FNYEAQ (reference sequence). V gave up 2 bases and J gave up 6 bases, with 16 bases separating them. In DNA form, the CDR3 reads TGTGCCAGCAGCTTAAACGCCGGGAACGCCGCCGGGGAGCTGTTTTTT. Encoded protein: CASSLNAGNAAGELFF.

The chain joins TRBV7-9 to TRBJ2-7, with 11 bases identical to TRBD2. Germline trimming cut 5 bases from V and 2 bases from J; bases unmatched to any gene: 5. The V gene's germline CDR1 is SEHNR and CDR2 FQNEAQ (reference sequence). The CDR3 spans 15 residues. The CDR3 here is CASSAGLAAPYEQYF. The CDR3 DNA reads TGTGCCAGCAGCGCGGGACTAGCGGCACCCTACGAGCAGTACTTC.

Details on this clone: In the same sample, other DNA sequences code for this CDR3. J is TRBJ2-5 and V is TRBV11-2, with D uncertain. The CDR3 loop spans 13 amino acids. The V and J ends lost 5 bases and 5 bases respectively, with 12 bases between them. Germline CDR1 SGHAT, CDR2 FQNNGV. The CDR3 sequence: CASSRTVAETQYF. The CDR3 DNA reads as TGTGCCAGCAGCCGTACAGTCGCTGAGACCCAGTACTTC.

This clone was recorded only once. The rearrangement joins TRBV19 to TRBJ1-2; 10 nucleotides align to TRBD1. The junction had 0 bases not matched to a gene; V was cut back by 5 bases and J by 6 bases. In germline, CDR1 is LNHDA, CDR2 SQIVND (reference sequence). The CDR3 extends over 12 amino acids. CDR3 amino acids: CASSGTGDGYTF. The CDR3 coding sequence is TGTGCCAGTAGTGGGACAGGGGATGGCTACACCTTC.

The genes are TRBV28 and TRBJ1-2, with unresolved D. There are 17 residues in the CDR3. Germline CDR1 and CDR2: MDHEN and SYDVKM. V was clipped by 5 bases and J by 1 base, with 20 bases between them. CDR3 amino acids: CASSPTFWEEGNYGYTF. The CDR3 DNA reads as TGTGCCAGCAGTCCAACATTCTGGGAGGAAGGTAACTATGGCTACACCTTC.

The V gene is TRBV2, the J gene TRBJ1-1; possibly TRBD1 for D (5 bases). Trimming took 5 bases from V and 6 from J, leaving 13 bases between them. Germline V lookup: CDR1 SNHLY, CDR2 FYNNEI. The CDR3 is 13 residues long. Here the CDR3 DNA reads TGTGCCAGCAGTAGGGGTTTGGGGGCTGAAGCTTTCTTT. Translating it yields CASSRGLGAEAFF.

The gene calls are TRBV6-1 and TRBJ2-7; 7 bases agree with TRBD2. Looked up from germline, CDR1 is MNHNS and CDR2 is SASEGT. Trimming removed 9 bases from V and 4 bases from J; junction bases left unmatched: 12. The CDR3 length is 14 residues. This CDR3 reads CASGPVAGVYEQYF. The CDR3 coding sequence is TGTGCCAGTGGCCCAGTTGCGGGAGTTTACGAGCAGTACTTC.

The V and J genes are TRBV9 and TRBJ1-2, with TRBD1 matching 7 bases. CDR3 length: 14 residues. With 0 bases clipped from V and 4 bases from J, the junction kept 3 bases outside the gene matches. Germline CDR1 and CDR2: SGDLS and YYNGEE. CDR3 coding DNA: TGTGCCAGCAGCGTAGAGGGACAGAGCTATGGCTACACCTTC. Residues: CASSVEGQSYGYTF.

The chain has TRBV6-5 and TRBJ1-5; D possibly corresponds to TRBD1 (6 bases). This CDR3 region has 15 residues. V lost 5 bases and J lost 3, with 14 bases in between. CDR1 and CDR2 (germline): MNHEY, SVGAGI. In DNA form, the CDR3 reads TGTGCCAGCAGTAACCATGGACAGTTCAATCAGCCCCAGCATTTT. This translates into CASSNHGQFNQPQHF.

This clone showed up just once. This sequence joins TRBV5-1 and TRBJ1-2; D may be TRBD1 (5 bases). The CDR3 spans 12 residues. The ends were cut back, 2 bases at V and 8 bases at J, with 10 bases in the middle. Germline V gene sequence: CDR1 SGHRS, CDR2 YFSETQ. The CDR3 spells CASSFQGNGYTF. The CDR3 DNA follows: TGCGCCAGCAGCTTCCAGGGTAACGGCTACACCTTC.

The chain carries TRBV27 and TRBJ2-7; D remains ambiguous. V lost 3 bases, J lost 3 bases, and 9 bases lay in between. Germline-derived CDR1 and CDR2 are MNHEY and SMNVEV (reference sequence). This CDR3 is built from 13 residues. This CDR3 reads CASSFSGDYEQYF. As DNA, the CDR3 is TGTGCCAGCAGTTTCTCAGGAGACTACGAGCAGTACTTC.

The rearrangement uses TRBV7-6 and TRBJ2-5; D unresolved. The ends were cut back, 4 bases at V and 1 base at J, with 10 bases in the middle. Germline V lookup: CDR1 SGHVS, CDR2 FNYEAQ. This CDR3 comprises 14 residues. Here the CDR3 DNA reads TGTGCCAGCAGCTCCAATCCTTCCCAAGAGACCCAGTACTTC. Translation gives CASSSNPSQETQYF.

The rearrangement uses TRBV7-6 and TRBJ2-1; 16 bases are shared with TRBD2. Germline V CDR1 and CDR2: SGHVS, FNYEAQ. Germline trimming cut 4 bases from V and 4 bases from J; bases unmatched to any gene: 10. The CDR3 runs to 19 residues. Written as DNA, the CDR3 is TGTGCCAGCAGCTCTCTGACAGGGACTAGCGGGAGGGCTTACAATGAGCAGTTCTTC. Residues: CASSSLTGTSGRAYNEQFF.

The genes are TRBV4-3 and TRBJ1-2; the match to TRBD1 covers 7 bases. Trimming removed 2 bases from V and 9 bases from J; junction bases left unmatched: 3. Germline lookup yields CDR1 LGHNA and CDR2 YSLEER. The CDR3 runs to 12 residues. The CDR3 coding sequence is TGCGCCAGCAGCCAACGACAGGGTCGCTACACCTTC. Residues: CASSQRQGRYTF.

The chain joins TRBV7-9 to TRBJ1-4, with D unclear. Trimming removed 1 base from V and 15 bases from J, with 18 bases in between. The germline gives CDR1 SEHNR, CDR2 FQNEAQ (reference sequence). This CDR3 is 14 amino acids long. The CDR3: CASSLDPIAKDLFF. CDR3 sequence (DNA): TGTGCCAGCAGCTTAGACCCTATAGCCAAAGACTTGTTTTTT.

The V gene is TRBV28, the J gene TRBJ2-7; no clear D. With 6 bases removed from V and 7 bases from J, the gap between germline ends came to 13 bases. Germline loops: CDR1 MDHEN, CDR2 SYDVKM. The CDR3 runs 12 residues. CDR3: CASSHTVLEQYF. DNA for the CDR3: TGTGCCAGCAGCCACACCGTTCTGGAGCAGTACTTC.

As for this clone: Distinct nucleotide sequences in the sample also encode this CDR3. V and J are TRBV18 and TRBJ2-3; 12 bases match TRBD2. Germline-derived CDR1 and CDR2 are KGHSH and LQKENI. CDR3 size: 15 residues. V trimming: 3 bases; J trimming: 3 bases; junction bases outside the gene matches: 1. The CDR3 bases are TGTGCCAGCTCACCCCTAGCGGGAGGGACAGATACGCAGTATTTT. Translated: CASSPLAGGTDTQYF. The whole variable domain, remainder taken from reference TRBV18 and TRBJ2-3, is NAGVMQNPRHLVRRRGQEARLRCSPMKGHSHVYWYRQLPEEGLKFMVYLQKENIIDESGMPKERFSAEFPKEGPSILRIQQVVRGDSAAYFCASSPLAGGTDTQYFGPGTRLTVL.

This sequence joins TRBV5-1 and TRBJ1-3; D is uncertain. V gave up 4 bases and J gave up 0 bases, with 14 bases separating them. The V gene's germline CDR1 is SGHRS and CDR2 YFSETQ. This CDR3 has 16 residues. CDR3 sequence (DNA): TGCGCCAGCAGCCCCGAGCCACAATACTCTGGAAACACCATATATTTT. It encodes CASSPEPQYSGNTIYF. Together with reference TRBV5-1 and TRBJ1-3, the CDR3 gives the full variable domain: KAGVTQTPRYLIKTRGQQVTLSCSPISGHRSVSWYQQTPGQGLQFLFEYFSETQRNKGNFPGRFSGRQFSNSRSEMNVSTLELGDSALYLCASSPEPQYSGNTIYFGEGSWLTVV.

The chain uses TRBV7-9 and TRBJ2-5; 13 positions agree with TRBD2. This CDR3 has 16 amino acids. Per germline, CDR1 SEHNR and CDR2 FQNEAQ (reference sequence). V was pared by 5 bases and J by 4 bases, with 7 bases of the junction left unmatched. The CDR3 here is CASSRGLAGVGETQYF. CDR3 DNA sequence: TGTGCCAGCAGCCGCGGACTAGCGGGAGTTGGAGAGACCCAGTACTTC.

The rearrangement uses TRBV6-7 and TRBJ2-1; 8 bases agree with TRBD2. TRBV6-7 belongs to the ORF category, with a function that is uncertain. After removal of 0 bases from V and 4 bases from J, the junction contained 5 bases not matched to a gene. CDR3 length: 16 residues. The CDR3 sequence is CASSYSRTSSYNEQFF. The CDR3 bases are TGTGCCAGCAGTTACTCGAGGACTAGCAGTTACAATGAGCAGTTCTTC.